This T cell receptor beta chain stems from a study of control samples from healthy donors and cancer patients. Some clones are missing from TCRdb's copy, which holds only in-frame ones; the method was immunoSEQ multiplex PCR. There are over 65,000 clones in the sample; approximately 91% occur only once, and roughly 9.7% lies in the top ten. This CDR3 has 15 amino acids. Germline CDR1 is SGHDN and CDR2 is FVKESK. V dropped 3 bases and J dropped 5 bases, with 11 bases sitting between them. This clone was found once. The V call is TRBV14, the J call TRBJ1-6; unclear D gene. The material sequenced was PBMCs. This clonotype was sampled from a woman aged 50 to 60 with colorectal cancer. The CDR3: CASSQMEGNNSPLHF. For the CDR3, the DNA is TGTGCCAGCAGCCAGATGGAGGGAAATAATTCACCCCTCCACTTT.